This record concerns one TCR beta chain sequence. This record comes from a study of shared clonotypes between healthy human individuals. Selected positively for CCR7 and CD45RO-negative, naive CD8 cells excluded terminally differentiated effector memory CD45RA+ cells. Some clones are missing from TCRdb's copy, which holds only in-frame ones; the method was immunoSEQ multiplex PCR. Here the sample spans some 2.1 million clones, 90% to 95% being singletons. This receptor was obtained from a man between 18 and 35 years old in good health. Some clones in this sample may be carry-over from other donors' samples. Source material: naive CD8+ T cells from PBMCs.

DNA of the CDR3: TGTGCCAGCAGCTTAGTTCCGGACACCTATGGCTACACCTTC. Translated: CASSLVPDTYGYTF. The chain links TRBV7-9 to TRBJ1-2; possible D gene TRBD1, 5 bases. The CDR3 length is 14 residues. The germline V and J ends were trimmed by 1 base and 4 bases, with 10 bases remaining between them. The germline V gene has CDR1 SEHNR and CDR2 FQNEAQ (reference sequence).